This paragraph covers one T cell receptor beta chain sequence. These data belong to a study of cytomegalovirus exposure and HLA in healthy donors. A multiplex PCR was run with 60 Vbeta primers and 13 Jbeta primers. Study processing details: In a later analysis, the count reached roughly 80 million unique TCR beta chains, with roughly 9.9 million shared. Clones were read by immunoSEQ multiplex PCR, and TCRdb kept only the in-frame ones, dropping some. D and trimming come from the DNA, and the V and J calls and clone size come from that table. The profile shows more than 110,000 clones, about 80% of them singletons. The sequencing sample was made of PBMCs. This sequence originates from a man younger than 35 in good health and CMV-seronegative.

The CDR3 region is CASSPKLLSDEQFF. CDR3 nucleotides: TGTGCCAGCTCACCAAAGCTGCTTTCGGATGAGCAGTTCTTC. This chain links TRBV18 with TRBJ2-1; unclear D gene. The germline V gene has CDR1 KGHSH and CDR2 LQKENI. The CDR3 consists of 14 residues. V lost 2 bases and J lost 8, with 13 bases in between.